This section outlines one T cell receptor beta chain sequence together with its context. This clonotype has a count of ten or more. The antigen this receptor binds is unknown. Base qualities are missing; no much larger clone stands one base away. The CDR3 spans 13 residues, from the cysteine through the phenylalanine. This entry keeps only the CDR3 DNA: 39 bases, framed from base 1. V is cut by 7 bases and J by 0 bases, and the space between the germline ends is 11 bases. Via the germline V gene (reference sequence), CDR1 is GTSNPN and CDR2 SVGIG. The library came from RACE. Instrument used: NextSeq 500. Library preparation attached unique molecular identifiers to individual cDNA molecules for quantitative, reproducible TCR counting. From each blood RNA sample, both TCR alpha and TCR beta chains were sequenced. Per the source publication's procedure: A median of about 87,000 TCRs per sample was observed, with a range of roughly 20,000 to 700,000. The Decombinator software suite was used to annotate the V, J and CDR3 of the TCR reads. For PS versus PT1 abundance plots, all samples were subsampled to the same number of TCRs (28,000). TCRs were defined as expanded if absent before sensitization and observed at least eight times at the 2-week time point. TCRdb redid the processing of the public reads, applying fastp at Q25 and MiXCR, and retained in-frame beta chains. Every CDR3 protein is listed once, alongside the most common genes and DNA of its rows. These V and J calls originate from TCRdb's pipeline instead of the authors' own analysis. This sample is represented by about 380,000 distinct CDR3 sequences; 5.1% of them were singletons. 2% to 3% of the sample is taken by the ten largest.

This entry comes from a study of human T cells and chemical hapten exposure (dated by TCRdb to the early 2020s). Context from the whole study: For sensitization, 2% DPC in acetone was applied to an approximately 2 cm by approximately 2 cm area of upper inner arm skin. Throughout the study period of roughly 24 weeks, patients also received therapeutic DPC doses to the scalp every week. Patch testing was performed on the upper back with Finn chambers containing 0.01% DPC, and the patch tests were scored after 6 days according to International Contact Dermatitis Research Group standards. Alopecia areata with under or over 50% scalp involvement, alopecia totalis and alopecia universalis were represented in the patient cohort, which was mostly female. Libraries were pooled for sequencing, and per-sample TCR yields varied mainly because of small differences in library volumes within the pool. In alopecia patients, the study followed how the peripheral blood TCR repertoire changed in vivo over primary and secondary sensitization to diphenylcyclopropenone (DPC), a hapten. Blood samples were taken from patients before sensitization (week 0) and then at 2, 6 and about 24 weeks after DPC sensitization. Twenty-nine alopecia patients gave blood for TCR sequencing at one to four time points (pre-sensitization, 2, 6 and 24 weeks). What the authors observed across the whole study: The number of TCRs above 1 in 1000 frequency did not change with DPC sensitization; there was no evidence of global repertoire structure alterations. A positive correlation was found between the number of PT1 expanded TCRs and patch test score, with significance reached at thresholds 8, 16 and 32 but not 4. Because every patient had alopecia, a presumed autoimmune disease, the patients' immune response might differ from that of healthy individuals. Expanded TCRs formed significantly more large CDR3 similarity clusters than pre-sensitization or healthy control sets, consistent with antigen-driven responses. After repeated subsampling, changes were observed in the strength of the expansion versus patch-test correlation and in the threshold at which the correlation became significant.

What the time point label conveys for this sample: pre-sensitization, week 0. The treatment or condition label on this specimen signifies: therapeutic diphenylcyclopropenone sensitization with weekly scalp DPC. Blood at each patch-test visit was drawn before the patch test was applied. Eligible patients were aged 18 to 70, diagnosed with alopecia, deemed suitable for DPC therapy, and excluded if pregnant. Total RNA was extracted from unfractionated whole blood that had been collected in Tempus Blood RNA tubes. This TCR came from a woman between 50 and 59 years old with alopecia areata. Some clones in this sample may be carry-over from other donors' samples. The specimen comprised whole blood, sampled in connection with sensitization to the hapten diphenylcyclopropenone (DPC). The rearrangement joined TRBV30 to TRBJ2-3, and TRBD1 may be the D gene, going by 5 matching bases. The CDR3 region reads CALNRQSTDTQYF. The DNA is TGTGCCTTAAACAGACAGAGCACAGATACGCAGTATTTT.